The entry below describes one T cell receptor beta chain. These data are taken from a study of blood T cell repertoires in COVID-19. Across the whole study: The analysed material was cDNA or gDNA that came from T cells, B-cell-depleted T cells, or PBMCs.

Here immunoSEQ multiplex PCR was the method, and the copy in TCRdb shows in-frame clones only, minus some. The data contain roughly 330,000 clones, 65% to 90% of them seen just once; the ten biggest clones take up over 9.5%. The study assigned cohorts using participant-reported clinical history. This receptor was obtained from a woman aged 18-35 years who had recovered from COVID-19. The material sequenced was PBMCs or T cells enriched from blood (not recorded which).

Written as DNA, the CDR3 is TGTGCCAGCAGCGGATCCGGGGGGCCTGCCTACAATGAGCAGTTCTTC. This sequence encodes CASSGSGGPAYNEQFF. V and J are TRBV9 and TRBJ2-1; D is perhaps TRBD2 (7 bases). The CDR3 has 16 residues. Trimming shortened V by 3 bases and J by 2 bases, and 15 bases separated the two germline ends. Germline V CDR1 and CDR2: SGDLS, YYNGEE.